This T cell receptor beta chain was sequenced during a study of T cells in Graves' hyperthyroidism and ophthalmopathy. Study in general: The initial diagnosis was the point when peripheral blood was collected, ahead of any treatment. Findings and limits, study-wide: Blood also showed most of the thyroid clonotypes that were expanded above 0.001. The model anticipated ophthalmopathy a median about six months pre-onset.

The CDR3 covers 13 residues. Germline CDR1 and CDR2: DFQATT and SNEGSKA (reference sequence). Trimming left V 5 bases short and J 8 bases short, with 16 bases between. The patients, who ranged from 18 to 65 in age, presented with newly diagnosed hyperthyroidism lasting under 2 months. Template material for amplifying TCR beta CDR3 regions consisted of RNA transcripts. Carried out on the TCR CDR3, a first-round RT-PCR used the HTBI primer set. TCRdb processed the multiplex PCR reads anew with MiXCR; each CDR3 protein has one entry. Of hundreds of thousands of distinct CDR3 sequences in the sample, more than 15% were seen once. This clonotype was seen at least ten times. What it binds is not known.

The sequence derives from a woman younger than 30 with Graves' hyperthyroidism. V and J are TRBV20-1 and TRBJ2-1, with D maybe TRBD2 (5 bases). Sequenced input: blood. Here the CDR3 DNA reads TGCAGTGCTCCCGGCCCGGGGTACGATGAGCAGTTCTTC. Amino acid sequence: CSAPGPGYDEQFF.